This T cell receptor beta chain was found in a study of blood T cell repertoires in COVID-19. Study-wide background: Acute and convalescent COVID-19 specimens originated in the United States, Italy and Spain. The cDNA or gDNA used as material had been derived from T cells, B-cell-depleted T cells, or PBMCs.

Only one count was recorded for this clone. CDR3 length equals 15 residues. The trim removed 5 bases at V and 6 bases at J, leaving 6 bases unmatched. Germline V gene data show CDR1 as MNHNS and CDR2 as SASEGT. Authors' processing steps: Amplification of reference gene primers was used by the study to estimate nucleated cell counts. Generated by immunoSEQ multiplex PCR, the TCRdb table keeps only in-frame clones and is missing some. V, J and clone size are those of that table, while D and trimming were read from the DNA. The sample has under 350,000 clones, around 86% seen once; the top ten hold roughly 13%.

The rearrangement joins TRBV6-1 to TRBJ1-4, with 10 positions matching TRBD1. The specimen was peripheral blood. The receptor was derived from a human donor in a cohort sampled during active COVID-19. CDR3 protein: CASSFGTGVDEKLFF. The DNA of the CDR3 is TGTGCCAGCAGTTTCGGGACAGGGGTGGATGAAAAACTGTTTTTT.